A selection of T cell receptor beta chains follows, all from one sample in a study of blood T cells in healthy people across ages. One entry per CDR3 protein, called by TCRdb with MiXCR from the 5' RACE reads. Among about 800,000 distinct CDR3 sequences listed, roughly 60% were seen once. The sample consisted of blood. Receptors originate from a man between 25 and 39 years old in good health. CDR3s include the opening cysteine and the closing phenylalanine or tryptophan. The D gene is left open where the match is weak. Clone size is given for some rows only: seen once, a few or many times, or a class if the clone is expanded.

J gene	D gene	V gene	clone size	CDR3 protein	CDR3 DNA
TRBJ2-7	.	TRBV6-2/TRBV6-3	.	CASSYRTRVNYEQYF	TGTGCCAGCAGTTACAGGACCAGGGTCAACTACGAGCAGTACTTC
TRBJ2-7	TRBD2	TRBV4-3	.	CASSQDGTSGTEQYF	TGCGCCAGCAGCCAAGATGGGACTAGCGGGACCGAGCAGTACTTC
TRBJ2-1	TRBD2	TRBV5-1	.	CASSLQRTSGSYNEQFF	TGCGCCAGCAGCTTACAAAGGACTAGCGGGTCCTACAATGAGCAGTTCTTC
TRBJ2-7	TRBD2	TRBV27	.	CASSLLTVAGAVDEQYF	TGTGCCAGCAGTTTACTCACCGTTGCGGGAGCGGTAGATGAGCAGTACTTC
TRBJ2-7	TRBD1	TRBV6-2/TRBV6-3	.	CASSSHGTGSYEQYF	TGTGCCAGCAGTTCTCACGGGACAGGGTCCTACGAGCAGTACTTC
TRBJ1-2	.	TRBV20-1	.	CSARDPYSLGYGYTF	TGCAGTGCTAGAGATCCTTACTCCTTAGGGTATGGCTACACCTTC
TRBJ2-3	.	TRBV25-1	few	CASSGNLDTQYF	TGTGCCAGCAGTGGAAATTTGGATACGCAGTATTTT
TRBJ2-5	.	TRBV6-5	few	CASSLFVAETQYF	TGTGCCAGCAGCTTGTTTGTGGCGGAGACCCAGTACTTC
TRBJ2-3	TRBD2	TRBV20-1	.	CSASASGSRDTQYF	TGCAGTGCTAGCGCCAGCGGGAGTAGAGATACGCAGTATTTT
TRBJ1-6	TRBD1	TRBV10-3	.	CAISDSGTGLPSLHF	TGTGCCATCAGTGACTCCGGGACAGGTCTCCCATCCCTCCACTTT
TRBJ2-7	.	TRBV5-1	.	CASSSQVGEQYF	TGCGCCAGCAGCTCCCAGGTGGGCGAGCAGTACTTC
TRBJ2-3	.	TRBV7-3	few	CASSLNLARHTQYF	TGTGCCAGCAGCTTAAACCTAGCTCGTCATACGCAGTATTTT
TRBJ2-5	TRBD2	TRBV7-2	.	CASSLIGPSGGQETQYF	TGTGCCAGCAGCTTAATTGGGCCTAGCGGGGGTCAAGAGACCCAGTACTTC
TRBJ1-5	.	TRBV20-1	.	CSARGTGNQPQHF	TGCAGTGCTAGAGGGACGGGAAATCAGCCCCAGCATTTT
TRBJ2-4	TRBD2	TRBV7-2	.	CASSQGRAGGGIQYF	TGTGCCAGCAGCCAGGGACGAGCGGGAGGGGGCATTCAGTACTTC
TRBJ1-2	.	TRBV20-1	few	CSARTAEGYTF	TGCAGTGCTAGAACAGCAGAAGGCTACACCTTC
TRBJ2-7	TRBD2	TRBV20-1	few	CSACKTSGSTNEQYF	TGCAGTGCTTGCAAGACTAGCGGGAGCACCAACGAGCAGTACTTC
TRBJ2-7	.	TRBV3-1	.	CASSQDPRSSYEQYF	TGTGCCAGCAGCCAAGATCCCCGAAGCTCCTACGAGCAGTACTTC
TRBJ2-3	TRBD2	TRBV4-3	.	CASSQRGLAGGLASTDTQYF	TGCGCCAGCAGCCAAAGGGGACTAGCGGGAGGCCTGGCCTCTACAGATACGCAGTATTTT
TRBJ2-1	.	TRBV6-2/TRBV6-3	.	CASSSTWRQFF	TGTGCCAGCAGTTCAACTTGGAGGCAGTTCTTC
TRBJ2-6	TRBD1	TRBV6-2/TRBV6-3	.	CASISNRGWANALTF	TGTGCCAGCATCTCCAACAGGGGCTGGGCCAACGCCCTGACTTTC
TRBJ2-7	TRBD1	TRBV29-1	.	CSVSGQGHEQYF	TGCAGCGTCTCGGGACAGGGCCACGAGCAGTACTTC
TRBJ2-2	TRBD1	TRBV11-2	.	CASSLEPQGARTGELFF	TGTGCCAGCAGCTTAGAACCGCAGGGGGCGCGCACCGGGGAGCTGTTTTTT
TRBJ1-2	.	TRBV12-3/TRBV12-4	.	CASHTTGNLDYGYTF	TGTGCCAGCCACACTACAGGAAACCTTGACTATGGCTACACCTTC
TRBJ2-1	.	TRBV7-2	.	CASSQGTGEQFF	TGTGCCAGCAGCCAAGGTACAGGTGAGCAGTTCTTC
TRBJ2-5	.	TRBV15	few	CATSGPRGEETQYF	TGTGCCACCAGCGGGCCCCGCGGGGAAGAGACCCAGTACTTC
TRBJ2-5	TRBD2	TRBV7-2	few	CASRPELAGAGQETQYF	TGTGCCAGCAGGCCGGAGTTAGCGGGAGCGGGTCAAGAGACCCAGTACTTC
TRBJ2-4	.	TRBV29-1	.	CSVEGVIGGNIQYF	TGCAGCGTTGAAGGGGTTATAGGCGGGAACATTCAGTACTTC
TRBJ2-2	.	TRBV29-1	.	CSAFAGELFF	TGCAGCGCCTTCGCCGGGGAGCTGTTTTTT
TRBJ2-5	.	TRBV18	once	CASSPYGGWETQYF	TGTGCCAGCTCGCCCTACGGGGGCTGGGAGACCCAGTACTTC
TRBJ2-7	.	TRBV28	.	CASSSLEGEQYF	TGTGCCAGCAGTTCCCTTGAGGGCGAGCAGTACTTC
TRBJ2-1	.	TRBV4-3	.	CASSQDGTNNEQFF	TGCGCCAGCAGCCAAGACGGAACCAACAATGAGCAGTTCTTC
TRBJ2-1	TRBD1	TRBV7-2	.	CASSWGTGRYNEQFF	TGTGCCAGCAGCTGGGGGACAGGTCGTTACAATGAGCAGTTCTTC
TRBJ1-2	.	TRBV4-2	.	CASSQEYGSAAPGVYGYTF	TGTGCCAGCAGCCAAGAGTACGGATCAGCCGCACCCGGGGTCTATGGCTACACCTTC
TRBJ1-2	TRBD1	TRBV25-1	.	CASRRTGVPYGYTF	TGTGCCAGCAGACGGACAGGGGTTCCGTATGGCTACACCTTC
TRBJ1-5	.	TRBV2	.	CASSEDRSVQPQHF	TGTGCCAGCAGTGAAGACCGAAGTGTCCAGCCCCAGCATTTT
TRBJ2-7	.	TRBV7-9	.	CASDGGSSYEQYF	TGTGCCAGCGACGGGGGATCCTCCTACGAGCAGTACTTC
TRBJ1-2	.	TRBV3-1	few	CASSQGGTPPYGYTF	TGTGCCAGCAGCCAAGGCGGGACTCCCCCCTATGGCTACACCTTC
TRBJ2-1	.	TRBV4-3	.	CASSQEVAGLAFYNEQFF	TGCGCCAGCAGCCAAGAAGTAGCCGGGCTAGCCTTCTACAATGAGCAGTTCTTC
TRBJ2-7	TRBD1	TRBV7-2	.	CASSGEIGSGTGGPYEQYF	TGTGCCAGCAGCGGAGAGATCGGGTCCGGGACAGGGGGCCCCTACGAGCAGTACTTC
TRBJ2-7	.	TRBV6-2/TRBV6-3	.	CASSYSRTHEQYF	TGTGCCAGCAGTTACTCACGGACTCACGAGCAGTACTTC
TRBJ1-2	TRBD1	TRBV29-1	.	CSVTDRARYGYTF	TGCAGCGTAACGGACAGGGCGCGATATGGCTACACCTTC
TRBJ2-3	.	TRBV5-5	.	CASSPHYQTTDTQYF	TGTGCCAGCAGCCCCCATTATCAAACCACAGATACGCAGTATTTT
TRBJ2-3	TRBD2	TRBV20-1	few	CSATPVAGNLDTQYF	TGCAGTGCTACCCCGGTAGCGGGAAACCTAGATACGCAGTATTTT
TRBJ1-2	.	TRBV7-9	.	CASSLGGWGYTF	TGTGCCAGCAGCTTAGGAGGGTGGGGCTACACCTTC
TRBJ2-1	.	TRBV29-1	.	CSVGLDSSSYNEQFF	TGCAGCGTTGGTTTGGACAGTAGCTCCTACAATGAGCAGTTCTTC
TRBJ2-7	.	TRBV6-1	.	CASSELRRSYEQYF	TGTGCCAGCAGTGAATTGAGGCGTTCCTACGAGCAGTACTTC
TRBJ1-1	.	TRBV9	.	CASRAPNTEAFF	TGTGCCAGCAGAGCTCCGAACACTGAAGCTTTCTTT